The clone carrying this T cell receptor beta chain was counted only a few times. The antigen is unknown. The authors ran the assay at deep level. The table came from immunoSEQ multiplex PCR; TCRdb's copy has only in-frame clones and leaves some out. The sample holds roughly 2,300,000 clones, roughly 90% seen once. This sample was taken from a study of shared clonotypes between healthy human individuals. Turning to the study itself: Every donor yielded three CD4 naive, three CD4 memory, two CD8 naive and one CD8 memory plate. Broader study findings: Clonotypes shared by all four donors outscored non-shared clonotypes in generation probability.

CD45RA+ naive and CD45RA-negative memory subsets were separated from CD4+ cells. In germline, CDR1 is MNHEY, CDR2 SMNVEV (reference sequence). V shed 2 bases and J shed 0 bases, with 16 bases lying between them. This CDR3 comprises 17 residues. The clonotype originates from a man aged 18 to 35 in good health. Some clones in this sample may be carry-over from other donors' samples. The sequencing sample was made of naive CD4+ T cells from PBMCs. As to subset: CD45RA+ positively selected. The rearrangement joins TRBV27 to TRBJ2-5; D ambiguous. The CDR3 region is CASSLRFTIYNQETQYF. The CDR3 nucleotides read TGTGCCAGCAGTTTAAGGTTTACTATCTACAACCAAGAGACCCAGTACTTC.